This T cell receptor beta chain was sequenced in a study of blood T cells in healthy people across ages. General study findings and limits: The study lacked donor CMV status, which possibly confounded expanded clonotype changes. Diversity was higher, and naive CD4+ cells more numerous, in long-lived donors than in aged donors.

It was with a sample-barcoded 5' primer and a J-beta primer mix that a second PCR of roughly 7 to 11 cycles was run. A template-switch adaptor that had 12 random nucleotides put a tag on each cDNA molecule. MiXCR was run by TCRdb on the 5' RACE reads, yielding one entry per CDR3 protein. There are just under 900,000 distinct CDR3 sequences in the sample; 29% occur only once, and 15% to 20% lies in the top ten. This clonotype was found many times. The antigen is not known. CDR3 size: 12 residues. Trimming removed 8 bases from V and 1 base from J, with 8 bases in between. From germline, CDR1 is MNHNS and CDR2 SASEGT.

The sequence came from a woman of 80 years or more in good health. Sample: blood. The rearrangement links TRBV6-1 to TRBJ1-2; D perhaps matches TRBD1 (6 bases). CDR3 sequence (DNA): TGTGCCAGCCGACAGGTTAACTATGGCTACACCTTC. Translating it yields CASRQVNYGYTF.